The 30 T cell receptor beta chains presented below share a single source sample, sequenced in a study of OX40 agonist ivuxolimab in advanced cancers. The table came from immunoSEQ multiplex PCR; TCRdb's copy has only in-frame clones and leaves some out. The sample comprises approximately 65,000 clones, over 75% of which are singletons, and under 0.5% rests with the top ten. The specimen was CD4+ or CD8+ T cells sorted from blood, collected in a trial of the OX40 agonist ivuxolimab. The receptors shown here come from an adult with an advanced solid tumor such as melanoma, head and neck, liver or kidney cancer.

The rearrangement links TRBV5-4 to TRBJ1-2; D not certain. The V gene's germline CDR1 is SGHNT and CDR2 YYREEE (reference sequence). Trimming left V 1 base short and J 0 bases short, with 7 bases between. The CDR3 is 14 residues long. The CDR3 bases are TGTGCCAGCAGCTTGAAGGGCCCTAACTATGGCTACACCTTC. Its translation is CASSLKGPNYGYTF.

The chain joins TRBV4-1 to TRBJ2-1, with TRBD2 identical over 15 bases. The germline V gene encodes CDR1 MGHRA and CDR2 YSYEKL. This CDR3 is 17 amino acids long. V lost 3 bases and J lost 8; bases outside the gene matches: 8. The chain's CDR3 is CASSQDRTSGGADEQFF. CDR3 DNA sequence: TGCGCCAGCAGCCAGGACAGGACTAGCGGGGGGGCAGATGAGCAGTTCTTC.

J is TRBJ1-1 and V is TRBV18; the match to TRBD1 covers 7 bases. J gave up 10 bases and V 3 bases, and 2 bases lay outside the gene matches. This CDR3 spans 11 amino acids. Germline V gene lookup returns CDR1 KGHSH and CDR2 LQKENI. Written as DNA, the CDR3 is TGTGCCAGCTCACCCGACAGGGTAGCTTTCTTT. Amino acid sequence: CASSPDRVAFF.

CDR3 in amino acids: CASISGGVYNEQFF. In DNA, the CDR3 is TGTGCCAGTATTAGCGGGGGGGTTTACAATGAGCAGTTCTTC. The J gene is TRBJ2-1, the V gene TRBV28; 11 bases fit TRBD2. The CDR3 has 14 residues. With V trimmed by 9 bases and J by 4 bases, 5 bases remained unmatched. In germline, CDR1 is MDHEN, CDR2 SYDVKM.

The V gene is TRBV21-1, the J gene TRBJ2-1; no check of the table's D call, TRBD1, against the DNA was made. TRBV21-1 is labeled a pseudogene. CDR3 length: 16 amino acids. CDR3 DNA sequence: TGTGCCAGCAGCAATACTCCGTCAGGACATTCCAATGAGCAGTTCTTC. Residues: CASSNTPSGHSNEQFF.

This chain links TRBV7-8 with TRBJ2-1; 9 bases map to TRBD2. CDR3 size: 15 residues. Germline CDR1 and CDR2: SGHVS and FQNEAQ. Germline trimming cut 7 bases from V and 4 bases from J; bases unmatched to any gene: 8. CDR3 in DNA: TGTGCCAGCAACACAGTAGCGGGGGATTACAATGAGCAGTTCTTC. Translating it yields CASNTVAGDYNEQFF.

The V call is TRBV5-4, the J call TRBJ2-2; possible D gene TRBD1, 5 bases. Germline lookup yields CDR1 SGHNT and CDR2 YYREEE (reference sequence). The CDR3 contains 14 residues. V was shortened by 4 bases and J by 4 bases, with 11 bases between the two germline ends. The DNA for the CDR3 is TGTGCCAGCAGCCTGGACACGATCACCGGGGAGCTGTTTTTT. Protein sequence: CASSLDTITGELFF.

The chain couples TRBV19 to TRBJ2-2; D ambiguous. The germline V gene encodes CDR1 LNHDA and CDR2 SQIVND (reference sequence). The ends were cut back, 6 bases at V and 0 bases at J, with 8 bases in the middle. This CDR3 contains 14 residues. CDR3 bases: TGTGCCAGTAGCCTAGGCACGAACACCGGGGAGCTGTTTTTT. Amino acids: CASSLGTNTGELFF. The complete variable domain, with remaining parts taken from reference TRBV19 and TRBJ2-2, reads DGGITQSPKYLFRKEGQNVTLSCEQNLNHDAMYWYRQDPGQGLRLIYYSQIVNDFQKGDIAEGYSVSREKKESFPLTVTSAQKNPTAFYLCASSLGTNTGELFFGEGSRLTVL.

This chain joins TRBV2 and TRBJ1-3, with 9 positions matching TRBD1. The CDR3 has 16 residues. Per the germline V gene, CDR1 is SNHLY and CDR2 is FYNNEI. V was pared by 0 bases and J by 4 bases, with 4 bases of the junction left unmatched. The CDR3 sequence: CASSEAGQGRGNTIYF. The CDR3 DNA sequence: TGTGCCAGCAGTGAAGCGGGACAGGGCAGGGGAAACACCATATATTTT.

This chain links TRBV5-4 with TRBJ2-7; 7 bases agree with TRBD1. This CDR3 spans 15 amino acids. Germline V gives CDR1 SGHNT, CDR2 YYREEE (reference sequence). J lost 0 bases, V lost 2 bases, and 5 bases had no gene match. Here the CDR3 reads CASSFPGTASYEQYF. The CDR3 DNA reads as TGTGCCAGCAGCTTCCCGGGGACAGCCTCCTACGAGCAGTACTTC.

The chain recombines TRBV6-4 with TRBJ1-1; D is undetermined. Germline CDR1 MRHNA, CDR2 SNTAGT. Trimming stripped 7 bases from V and 0 bases from J, with 15 bases between. The CDR3 is 15 amino acids. The CDR3 bases are TGTGCCAGCACCACACTTGCGGGGTTGAACACTGAAGCTTTCTTT. It encodes CASTTLAGLNTEAFF.

This clone was seen once. The rearrangement joins TRBV9 to TRBJ2-7; D is perhaps TRBD2 (5 bases). Per the germline V gene, CDR1 is SGDLS and CDR2 is YYNGEE. This CDR3 has 14 amino acids. V shed 4 bases and J shed 7 bases, with 18 bases lying between them. CDR3 in DNA: TGTGCCAGCAGCCCCCGGGATCTAGAAGGGGAGCAGTACTTC. Residues: CASSPRDLEGEQYF.

The chain carries TRBV6-1 and TRBJ1-5; D remains ambiguous. This CDR3 has 12 residues. Germline V CDR1 and CDR2: MNHNS, SASEGT. V lost 8 bases and J 0 bases, leaving 5 bases between the germline ends. CDR3 DNA: TGTGCCAGCGTCGGTAGCAATCAGCCCCAGCATTTT. Protein: CASVGSNQPQHF.

The chain recombines TRBV5-1 with TRBJ2-5; D tentatively reads TRBD1 or TRBD2 (5 bases each). The CDR3 length is 14 residues. The V gene lost 5 bases and the J gene lost 5 bases, with 16 bases spanning the gap. Looked up from germline, CDR1 is SGHRS and CDR2 is YFSETQ. Here the CDR3 DNA reads TGCGCCAGCAGTATCGAGGGGCCGGAGGAGACCCAGTACTTC. It specifies CASSIEGPEETQYF. The complete variable domain, with remaining parts taken from reference TRBV5-1 and TRBJ2-5, reads KAGVTQTPRYLIKTRGQQVTLSCSPISGHRSVSWYQQTPGQGLQFLFEYFSETQRNKGNFPGRFSGRQFSNSRSEMNVSTLELGDSALYLCASSIEGPEETQYFGPGTRLLVL.

The V and J genes are TRBV29-1 and TRBJ1-2; D call uncertain. Trimming stripped 5 bases from V and 5 bases from J, with 12 bases between. Germline CDR1 is SQVTM and CDR2 is ANQGSEA. The CDR3 sequence is 12 residues long. The CDR3 loop is CSVKEWNYGYTF. CDR3 sequence (DNA): TGCAGCGTTAAGGAGTGGAATTATGGCTACACCTTC.

This chain links TRBV7-9 with TRBJ2-2; D remains unclear. Germline lookup yields CDR1 SEHNR and CDR2 FQNEAQ (reference sequence). This CDR3 spans 18 amino acids. Between the trimmed V and J ends, which lost 1 base and 7 bases, there was a span of 22 bases. Here the CDR3 reads CASSLVNTLLTGGGELFF. CDR3 bases: TGTGCCAGCAGCTTAGTCAACACCCTCCTAACCGGTGGCGGGGAGCTGTTTTTT.

The sample holds one count of this clone. The J gene is TRBJ1-4, the V gene TRBV2, with D perhaps TRBD1 (6 bases). Germline CDR1 is SNHLY and CDR2 is FYNNEI. With 4 bases removed from V and 8 bases from J, the gap between germline ends came to 17 bases. This CDR3 region has 15 residues. For the CDR3, the DNA is TGTGCCAGCAGTGCCCCAACGGGGGCGCGAGAAAAACTGTTTTTT. Its translation: CASSAPTGAREKLFF.

Only one count was recorded for this clone. The J gene is TRBJ2-5, the V gene TRBV11-3, with D possibly matching TRBD2 (6 bases). CDR1 is SGHNT and CDR2 is YENEEA in the germline V gene. V was pared by 1 base and J by 2 bases, with 11 bases between. This CDR3 spans 15 amino acids. The CDR3 here is CASSLGTGGQETQYF. Written as DNA, the CDR3 is TGTGCCAGCAGCTTAGGGACCGGGGGACAAGAGACCCAGTACTTC.

The chain combines TRBV7-8 with TRBJ1-1, with no clear D. CDR3 length: 13 residues. The ends were cut back, 1 base at V and 6 bases at J, with 9 bases in the middle. Looked up from germline, CDR1 is SGHVS and CDR2 is FQNEAQ. The CDR3 loop is CASSLVETAEAFF. CDR3 sequence (DNA): TGTGCCAGCAGCTTAGTTGAGACGGCTGAAGCTTTCTTT. The full variable domain, completed using reference TRBV7-8 and TRBJ1-1, is GAGVSQSPRYKVAKRGQDVALRCDPISGHVSLFWYQQALGQGPEFLTYFQNEAQLDKSGLPSDRFFAERPEGSVSTLKIQRTQQEDSAVYLCASSLVETAEAFFGQGTRLTVV.

The chain links TRBV9 to TRBJ2-7; no firm D call. The ends were cut back, 0 bases at V and 2 bases at J, with 12 bases in the middle. The CDR3 contains 15 residues. Germline assignment: CDR1 SGDLS and CDR2 YYNGEE. CDR3 in DNA: TGTGCCAGCAGCGTAGTTGGTAACTGCACCTACGAGCAGTACTTC. This codes for CASSVVGNCTYEQYF.

A word on this clone: At the DNA level, this CDR3 is encoded by other sequences in the same sample as well. The rearrangement joins TRBV6-1 to TRBJ2-3; TRBD2 is a possible D gene (6 bases). Germline V gene lookup returns CDR1 MNHNS and CDR2 SASEGT. The CDR3 length is 15 residues. Trimming removed 2 bases at V and 0 bases at J, with 9 bases between. CDR3 in amino acids: CASSEYGTSTDTQYF. The CDR3 coding sequence is TGTGCCAGCAGTGAATATGGGACTAGCACAGATACGCAGTATTTT.

This chain connects TRBV6-1 to TRBJ1-2; TRBD1 agrees at 10 bases. V gave up 4 bases and J gave up 5 bases; unmatched junction bases: 13. Germline loops: CDR1 MNHNS, CDR2 SASEGT. This CDR3 has 17 residues. In DNA form, the CDR3 reads TGTGCCAGCAGTGGGACCGGGACAGGGGACTCTCAGTATGGCTACACCTTC. Residues: CASSGTGTGDSQYGYTF.

This clone was seen just once. J is TRBJ2-4 and V is TRBV9; D call uncertain. The ends were cut back, 2 bases at V and 8 bases at J, with 11 bases in the middle. Germline CDR1 and CDR2: SGDLS and YYNGEE. This CDR3 region has 13 residues. The CDR3 DNA sequence: TGTGCCAGCAGCGTGATGCCGGCAGACATTCAGTACTTC. Translated, it gives CASSVMPADIQYF.

The chain uses TRBV9 and TRBJ1-3, with D hard to call. The length of the CDR3 is 13 residues. V lost 4 bases and J 8 bases, leaving 13 bases between the germline ends. The germline V gene has CDR1 SGDLS and CDR2 YYNGEE. CDR3 region: CASSPRPVDTIYF. The CDR3 coding sequence is TGTGCCAGCAGCCCCCGCCCGGTCGACACCATATATTTT.

V gene TRBV19 combines with J gene TRBJ1-1; D perhaps matches TRBD1 (5 bases). V lost 4 bases and J lost 5, with 17 bases in between. Looked up from germline, CDR1 is LNHDA and CDR2 is SQIVND (reference sequence). The CDR3 has 15 residues. DNA of the CDR3: TGTGCCAGTAGTACGCGATCCGGGACTTGGACTGAAGCTTTCTTT. Protein: CASSTRSGTWTEAFF.

The count of this clone is one. The chain has TRBV6-5 and TRBJ2-5, with TRBD1 matching over 10 bases. The CDR3 spans 15 residues. The germline V gene encodes CDR1 MNHEY and CDR2 SVGAGI. V lost 5 bases to trimming and J lost 1 base; unmatched junction nucleotides: 4. CDR3 sequence: CASSPRDRGQETQYF. The CDR3 region has the DNA TGTGCCAGCAGTCCTAGGGACAGGGGCCAAGAGACCCAGTACTTC.

This chain links TRBV13 with TRBJ2-5, with TRBD1 matching over 9 bases. The DNA end favors TRBJ2-7, so the J call may be wrong. CDR3 size: 15 residues. Looked up from germline, CDR1 is PRHDT and CDR2 is FYEKMQ (reference sequence). In DNA, the CDR3 is TGTGCCAGCAGCGCACAGGGGGCTCACAGGTACGAGCAGTACTTC. Translation gives CASSAQGAHRYEQYF.

The CDR3 nucleotides are TGTGCCAGCAGTGAAAGGTCCCCCCCAGATACGCAGTATTTT. Amino acids: CASSERSPPDTQYF. V is TRBV6-1 and J is TRBJ2-3; D is unclear. CDR1 is MNHNS and CDR2 is SASEGT in the germline V gene. The CDR3 runs to 14 residues. V gave up 2 bases and J gave up 4 bases, with 10 bases separating them.

The chain is built from TRBV5-1 and TRBJ1-4; D ambiguous. The CDR3 is 14 residues long. V gave up 0 bases and J gave up 6 bases, with 9 bases separating them. The germline V gene encodes CDR1 SGHRS and CDR2 YFSETQ. This CDR3 is CASSLDRVYEKLFF. In DNA form, the CDR3 reads TGCGCCAGCAGCTTGGATCGGGTATATGAAAAACTGTTTTTT.

The chain combines TRBV7-7 with TRBJ2-1; 7 bases fit TRBD1. Germline loops: CDR1 SSHAT, CDR2 FNYEAQ (reference sequence). The V segment lost 4 bases and the J segment 1 base; nucleotides outside the gene matches: 4. This CDR3 spans 15 amino acids. CDR3 protein: CASSSSTGSYNEQFF. In nucleotides, the CDR3 is TGTGCCAGCAGCTCTTCGACAGGGTCCTACAATGAGCAGTTCTTC.